The sequence of this TCR beta chain was determined in a study of CD8 T cells in Susac syndrome. With random hexamers, reverse transcription was performed on about 0.5 to 1 ug of RNA. With immunoSEQ multiplex PCR, TCR beta CDR3 was amplified across 54 Vbeta and 13 Jbeta. TCRdb itself ran the immunoSEQ multiplex PCR reads through MiXCR, one entry per CDR3 protein. The table shows 130,000 or so distinct CDR3 sequences, with roughly 89% occurring only once. The trim removed 5 bases at V and 9 bases at J, leaving 6 bases unmatched. CDR1 and CDR2 (germline): MNHNS, SASEGT. This CDR3 region has 14 residues. In the multiple sclerosis control group, patients were treatment-naive and had stable or active relapsing-remitting disease.

The TCR sequence derives from a human donor with multiple sclerosis. The specimen sequenced was CD8+ T cells from PBMCs. The chain is built from TRBV6-1 and TRBJ2-1, with 11 nucleotides matching TRBD2. The CDR3, as DNA: TGTGCCAGCAGTACTCCGGGACTAGCGGCTGAGCAGTTCTTC. Its translation: CASSTPGLAAEQFF.